This T cell receptor (beta chain) was obtained from a study of shared clonotypes between healthy human individuals. Study observations and caveats: Measured sharing among donors was expected to vary with sequencing depth. Sampling included only blood; tissue repertoires likely differ.

CDR1 is SGHRS and CDR2 is YFSETQ in the germline V gene. The CDR3 totals 15 residues. V lost 4 bases and J lost 0, with 11 bases in between. Terminally differentiated effector memory CD45RA+ cells were excluded by CCR7 positive selection of CD45RO-negative cells. Only Caucasian adults living in Nashville, Tennessee served as donors. Comments on this clone: Its antigen is unknown.

The input for sorted-subset replicate PCRs was around 200 ng DNA, 25,000 to 30,000 T cell genomes. Generated by immunoSEQ multiplex PCR, the TCRdb table keeps only in-frame clones and is missing some. In the table there are hundreds of thousands of clones, roughly 96% of which are singletons. The clonotype originates from a woman in her twenties or thirties in good health. Material for sequencing was naive CD8+ T cells sorted from blood. The chain employs TRBV5-1 and TRBJ1-3; D not certain. The CDR3 DNA reads as TGCGCCAGCAGCCCCGGTCCGGACTCTGGAAACACCATATATTTT. This translates into CASSPGPDSGNTIYF.